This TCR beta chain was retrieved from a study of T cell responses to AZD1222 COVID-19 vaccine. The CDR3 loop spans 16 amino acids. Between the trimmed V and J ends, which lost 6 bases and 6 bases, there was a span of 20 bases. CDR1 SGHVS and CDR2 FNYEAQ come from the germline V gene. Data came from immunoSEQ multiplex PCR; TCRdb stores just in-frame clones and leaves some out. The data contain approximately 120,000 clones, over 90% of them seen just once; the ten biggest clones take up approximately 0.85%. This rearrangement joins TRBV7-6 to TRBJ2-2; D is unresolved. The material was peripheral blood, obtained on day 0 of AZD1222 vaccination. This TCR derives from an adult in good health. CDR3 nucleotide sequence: TGTGCCAGCAGTACACCTAGTGCGGCAAGACCCGGGGAGCTGTTTTTT. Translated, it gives CASSTPSAARPGELFF. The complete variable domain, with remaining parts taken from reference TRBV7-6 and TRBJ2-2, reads GAGVSQSPRYKVTKRGQDVALRCDPISGHVSLYWYRQALGQGPEFLTYFNYEAQQDKSGLPNDRFSAERPEGSISTLTIQRTEQRDSAMYRCASSTPSAARPGELFFGEGSRLTVL.